This record looks at one T cell receptor (beta chain) sequence and its context. This entry is derived from a study of blood T cell repertoires in COVID-19. Study information: COVID-19 samples from acute and convalescent phases originated in the United States, Italy and Spain.

In the authors' workflow: Amplified reference gene primers provided the basis for estimating nucleated cell counts. Measured with immunoSEQ multiplex PCR; TCRdb has only the in-frame clones, and not every one. That table is the source of V, J and clone size, and D and trimming were worked out from the DNA. In the table there are around 130,000 clones, 75% to 90% of which are singletons. This clonotype originated in a man aged 65-85 years with active or convalescent COVID-19. The sample comprised peripheral blood.

Here the CDR3 DNA reads TGTGCCAGCAGTTCTCCGGGACAGGGGGCCTACGAGCAGTACTTC. Protein sequence: CASSSPGQGAYEQYF. The chain employs TRBV28 and TRBJ2-7; 11 bases are a match to TRBD1. J was trimmed by 2 bases and V by 4 bases; bases with no gene match: 4. Germline CDR1 and CDR2: MDHEN and SYDVKM. The CDR3 totals 15 residues.